These T cell receptor beta chains were read from a single sample in a study of yellow fever vaccine responses in identical twins. A single record per CDR3 protein comes from TCRdb applying MiXCR to the RT-PCR reads. The sample shows approximately 20,000 distinct CDR3 sequences, roughly 70% of them seen only once. The source was T cells from blood (PBMCs), unsorted or a sorted subset (not recorded which), collected before or after yellow fever vaccination (not recorded which). The receptor set was obtained from a woman under 30 who received the yellow fever vaccine. CDR3s include the opening cysteine and the closing phenylalanine or tryptophan. The D gene is left open where the match is weak. Expanded clones are given a class, and other clones once, few, many or no size at all.

cdr3_nt: TGTGCCAGCAGTTCCCCTGACAGCTATGGCTACACCTTC
cdr3_aa: CASSSPDSYGYTF
clone_size: few
d_call: .
cdr3_length: 13
v_call: TRBV28
j_call: TRBJ1-2

cdr3_nt: TGTGCCAGCAGCTTCTCAGGGGGCCAAGAGACCCAGTACTTC
cdr3_aa: CASSFSGGQETQYF
clone_size: .
d_call: TRBD1
cdr3_length: 14
v_call: TRBV11-1
j_call: TRBJ2-5

cdr3_nt: TGTGCCAGCAGCTCAAAATCTGGGGACGGAAATGAAAAACTGTTTTTT
cdr3_aa: CASSSKSGDGNEKLFF
clone_size: .
d_call: .
cdr3_length: 16
v_call: TRBV4-2
j_call: TRBJ1-4

cdr3_nt: TGCAGTGCTAGAGGACCGAGCAATCAGCCCCAGCATTTT
cdr3_aa: CSARGPSNQPQHF
clone_size: .
d_call: .
cdr3_length: 13
v_call: TRBV20-1
j_call: TRBJ1-5

cdr3_nt: TGTGCCAGCAGCTTCTCTCTCAACGAGCAGTACTTC
cdr3_aa: CASSFSLNEQYF
clone_size: few
d_call: .
cdr3_length: 12
v_call: TRBV11-3
j_call: TRBJ2-7

cdr3_nt: TGTGCCAGCACTTTGTCTGCCGGGGCTGAAAAACTGTTTTTT
cdr3_aa: CASTLSAGAEKLFF
clone_size: .
d_call: .
cdr3_length: 14
v_call: TRBV2
j_call: TRBJ1-4

cdr3_nt: TGCAGCGTGACAGGGAACACTGAAGCTTTCTTT
cdr3_aa: CSVTGNTEAFF
clone_size: .
d_call: .
cdr3_length: 11
v_call: TRBV29-1
j_call: TRBJ1-1

cdr3_nt: TGTGCCAGCTCACCACCGGGACTAGCGGGGGGATACAATGAGCAGTTCTTC
cdr3_aa: CASSPPGLAGGYNEQFF
clone_size: .
d_call: TRBD2
cdr3_length: 17
v_call: TRBV18
j_call: TRBJ2-1

cdr3_nt: TGCGCCAGCAGTGAGACCATGAACACTGAAGCTTTCTTT
cdr3_aa: CASSETMNTEAFF
clone_size: .
d_call: .
cdr3_length: 13
v_call: TRBV10-1
j_call: TRBJ1-1

cdr3_nt: TGTGCCAGCTCATTCCTCGGGACTACCAATGAGCAGTTCTTC
cdr3_aa: CASSFLGTTNEQFF
clone_size: .
d_call: TRBD2
cdr3_length: 14
v_call: TRBV18
j_call: TRBJ2-1

cdr3_nt: TGCGCCAGCAGCTTGGGACAGTCCTACAATGAGCAGTTCTTC
cdr3_aa: CASSLGQSYNEQFF
clone_size: .
d_call: .
cdr3_length: 14
v_call: TRBV5-1
j_call: TRBJ2-1

cdr3_nt: TGTGCCAGCAGCTTAGCGCTGGCGGCCTATCCCACAGATACGCAGTATTTT
cdr3_aa: CASSLALAAYPTDTQYF
clone_size: .
d_call: .
cdr3_length: 17
v_call: TRBV7-9
j_call: TRBJ2-3

cdr3_nt: TGTGCCAGCAGTGAAGCCCAGGCTGCAACTAATGAAAAACTGTTTTTT
cdr3_aa: CASSEAQAATNEKLFF
clone_size: .
d_call: .
cdr3_length: 16
v_call: TRBV2
j_call: TRBJ1-4

cdr3_nt: TGTGCCAGCAGCCCCAGACAGGGGGCAGCGGCAGATACGCAGTATTTT
cdr3_aa: CASSPRQGAAADTQYF
clone_size: .
d_call: TRBD1
cdr3_length: 16
v_call: TRBV11-1
j_call: TRBJ2-3

cdr3_nt: TGCGCCAGCAGCCAAGATGCTAGCTCCTACGAGCAGTACTTC
cdr3_aa: CASSQDASSYEQYF
clone_size: .
d_call: .
cdr3_length: 14
v_call: TRBV4-1
j_call: TRBJ2-7

cdr3_nt: TGTGCCAGCAGCACCCAGCTCCGACTCACAGATACGCAGTATTTT
cdr3_aa: CASSTQLRLTDTQYF
clone_size: .
d_call: .
cdr3_length: 15
v_call: TRBV11-3
j_call: TRBJ2-3

cdr3_nt: TGTGCCAGCAGCGTAGGAAGGACTTCCTACGAGCAGTACTTC
cdr3_aa: CASSVGRTSYEQYF
clone_size: once
d_call: .
cdr3_length: 14
v_call: TRBV9
j_call: TRBJ2-7

cdr3_nt: TGTGCCAGCAGCAACTCCGTCGGGACCATACTTTACAATGAGCAGTTCTTC
cdr3_aa: CASSNSVGTILYNEQFF
clone_size: .
d_call: .
cdr3_length: 17
v_call: TRBV11-2
j_call: TRBJ2-1

cdr3_nt: TGTGCCAGCAGTTCGGACTCCCACAATGAGCAGTTCTTC
cdr3_aa: CASSSDSHNEQFF
clone_size: .
d_call: .
cdr3_length: 13
v_call: TRBV12-3/TRBV12-4
j_call: TRBJ2-1

cdr3_nt: TGTGCCAGCAGCTCCGACACCAACACTGAAGCTTTCTTT
cdr3_aa: CASSSDTNTEAFF
clone_size: few
d_call: .
cdr3_length: 13
v_call: TRBV7-7
j_call: TRBJ1-1

cdr3_nt: TGCGCCAGCGGGACAGGGGAGTACCAAGAGACCCAGTACTTC
cdr3_aa: CASGTGEYQETQYF
clone_size: .
d_call: TRBD1
cdr3_length: 14
v_call: TRBV5-1
j_call: TRBJ2-5

cdr3_nt: TGCAGCGCCGGAACTAGCGCCGGGGAGCTGTTTTTT
cdr3_aa: CSAGTSAGELFF
clone_size: .
d_call: TRBD2
cdr3_length: 12
v_call: TRBV29-1
j_call: TRBJ2-2

cdr3_nt: .
cdr3_aa: CASSRGTAPNTGELFFF
clone_size: .
d_call: .
cdr3_length: 17
v_call: TRBV18
j_call: TRBJ2-2

cdr3_nt: TGCGCCAGCAGCGTAAAACAGGGATCAGATGAGCAGTTCTTC
cdr3_aa: CASSVKQGSDEQFF
clone_size: .
d_call: .
cdr3_length: 14
v_call: TRBV5-1
j_call: TRBJ2-1

cdr3_nt: TGTGCCAGCAGTCAACACGGGCTAGCGGGAACAGATACGCAGTATTTT
cdr3_aa: CASSQHGLAGTDTQYF
clone_size: .
d_call: TRBD2
cdr3_length: 16
v_call: TRBV2
j_call: TRBJ2-3

cdr3_nt: TGCGCCAGCAGTTCCACTAGCGGAAAAGAGACCCAGTACTTC
cdr3_aa: CASSSTSGKETQYF
clone_size: .
d_call: TRBD2
cdr3_length: 14
v_call: TRBV4-1
j_call: TRBJ2-5

cdr3_nt: TGCGCCAGCAGCTTGGGAGTGGCCGGGGAGCTGTTTTTT
cdr3_aa: CASSLGVAGELFF
clone_size: .
d_call: .
cdr3_length: 13
v_call: TRBV5-1
j_call: TRBJ2-2

cdr3_nt: TGCAGCGTTGGTCGGGGCAACACTGAAGCTTTCTTT
cdr3_aa: CSVGRGNTEAFF
clone_size: few
d_call: .
cdr3_length: 12
v_call: TRBV29-1
j_call: TRBJ1-1

cdr3_nt: TGTGCCAGCAGCCGCGACAGGGGGCGGAATCAGCCCCAGCATTTT
cdr3_aa: CASSRDRGRNQPQHF
clone_size: .
d_call: TRBD1
cdr3_length: 15
v_call: TRBV13
j_call: TRBJ1-5

cdr3_nt: TGTGCCAGCAGCTTGGAAACGACCCCAAACAATGAGCAGTTCTTC
cdr3_aa: CASSLETTPNNEQFF
clone_size: .
d_call: .
cdr3_length: 15
v_call: TRBV5-6
j_call: TRBJ2-1

cdr3_nt: TGTGCCAGCAGCCAACCCGGGACTAGCAGCACAGATACGCAGTATTTT
cdr3_aa: CASSQPGTSSTDTQYF
clone_size: .
d_call: TRBD2
cdr3_length: 16
v_call: TRBV7-6
j_call: TRBJ2-3

cdr3_nt: TGCGCCAGCAGCCAAGAAGAGTTGGGGACCTACAATGAGCAGTTCTTC
cdr3_aa: CASSQEELGTYNEQFF
clone_size: .
d_call: .
cdr3_length: 16
v_call: TRBV4-3
j_call: TRBJ2-1

cdr3_nt: TGTGCCAGCACTAAGACAGCCGGGACTATCGGCGAGCAGTACTTC
cdr3_aa: CASTKTAGTIGEQYF
clone_size: once
d_call: TRBD2
cdr3_length: 15
v_call: TRBV2
j_call: TRBJ2-7

cdr3_nt: TGTGCCAGTCGGGGACAGGGGGGTACCGGGGAGCTGTTTTTT
cdr3_aa: CASRGQGGTGELFF
clone_size: .
d_call: TRBD1
cdr3_length: 14
v_call: TRBV12-3/TRBV12-4
j_call: TRBJ2-2

cdr3_nt: TGTGCCAGCAGCGTTGAGGAGCGGCCCCAAGAGACCCAGTACTTC
cdr3_aa: CASSVEERPQETQYF
clone_size: .
d_call: .
cdr3_length: 15
v_call: TRBV9
j_call: TRBJ2-5

cdr3_nt: TGCGCCAGCAGCCAAATCCATCTAGCGCCCGGGGAGCTGTTTTTT
cdr3_aa: CASSQIHLAPGELFF
clone_size: .
d_call: .
cdr3_length: 15
v_call: TRBV4-1
j_call: TRBJ2-2

cdr3_nt: TGCAGCGCCGTATCCTCCGGGTCCCATGAGCAGTTCTTC
cdr3_aa: CSAVSSGSHEQFF
clone_size: .
d_call: .
cdr3_length: 13
v_call: TRBV29-1
j_call: TRBJ2-1

cdr3_nt: TGCAGTGCTCCCCCGCAAGATACGCAGTATTTT
cdr3_aa: CSAPPQDTQYF
clone_size: few
d_call: .
cdr3_length: 11
v_call: TRBV20-1
j_call: TRBJ2-3

cdr3_nt: TGTGCCACCAGCAGTCCCGGGACTAGCGGGGGCAATGAGCAGTTCTTC
cdr3_aa: CATSSPGTSGGNEQFF
clone_size: .
d_call: TRBD2
cdr3_length: 16
v_call: TRBV15
j_call: TRBJ2-1

cdr3_nt: TGCAGCGTTACAGGGGACTACAATGAGCAGTTCTTC
cdr3_aa: CSVTGDYNEQFF
clone_size: .
d_call: TRBD1
cdr3_length: 12
v_call: TRBV29-1
j_call: TRBJ2-1

cdr3_nt: TGTGCCAGCAGTGAAGCAGCGGCGGGAGGAGATACGCAGTATTTT
cdr3_aa: CASSEAAAGGDTQYF
clone_size: .
d_call: TRBD2
cdr3_length: 15
v_call: TRBV2
j_call: TRBJ2-3

cdr3_nt: TGCAGTGCTGTCCCAGGCTACATCTCCTACGAGCAGTACTTC
cdr3_aa: CSAVPGYISYEQYF
clone_size: few
d_call: .
cdr3_length: 14
v_call: TRBV20-1
j_call: TRBJ2-7

cdr3_nt: TGTGCCAGCAGTTGGGAGAGCTCCTACGAGCAGTACTTC
cdr3_aa: CASSWESSYEQYF
clone_size: few
d_call: .
cdr3_length: 13
v_call: TRBV7-6
j_call: TRBJ2-7

cdr3_nt: TGTGCCAGCAGGAGAGAAGGACAGGGTGAAGCCTACGAGCAGTACTTC
cdr3_aa: CASRREGQGEAYEQYF
clone_size: .
d_call: TRBD1
cdr3_length: 16
v_call: TRBV13
j_call: TRBJ2-7